The table lists the clone carrying this TCR beta chain with a few counts. The antigen is unknown. The authors made TCR beta libraries by quantitative 5'-RACE with molecular barcodes. TCRdb re-called the 5' RACE reads with MiXCR, one entry per CDR3 protein. The profile shows 50,000 to 75,000 distinct CDR3 sequences, 6.2% of them singletons. The CDR3 extends over 13 amino acids. Trimming cost V 2 bases and J 5 bases; bases outside gene matches: 4. Germline V gene data show CDR1 as SQVTM and CDR2 as ANQGSEA. This specimen comes from a study of CD8 T cells in ankylosing spondylitis. Study conclusions and caveats: Characteristic of ankylosing spondylitis blood, it appeared, was a TCR beta motif comprising about eight highly homologous variants. Relatively scarce in peripheral blood, disease-linked clones were CD8+. Reportedly, significant enrichment of disease-linked clones occurred in matched ankylosing spondylitis synovial fluid.

The sequenced sample was synovial fluid, either unsorted or a sorted T cell fraction (not recorded which). The clonotype originates from a male donor with ankylosing spondylitis. This chain joins TRBV29-1 and TRBJ1-1, with TRBD1 matching over 8 bases. CDR3 nucleotide sequence: TGCAGCGTTGAATCAGGGGGCGCTACTGAAGCTTTCTTT. Protein: CSVESGGATEAFF.